Below are 27 T cell receptor beta chains sequenced from a single sample in a study of T cell repertoires in cytomegalovirus infection. Using its own MiXCR run on the reads, TCRdb lists one record per CDR3 protein. The sample contains hundreds of thousands of distinct CDR3 sequences, roughly 15% of which appear only once. Sequencing input: PBMCs. The receptors stem from a human donor in good health (CMV status not recorded). Some clones in this sample may be carry-over from other donors' samples.

This clonotype was counted only a few times. This chain connects TRBV15 to TRBJ1-5; TRBD1 matches at 9 bases. The CDR3 is 17 residues long. Germline V gene data show CDR1 as LNHNV and CDR2 as YYDKDF (reference sequence). With V trimmed by 0 bases and J by 1 base, 4 bases remained unmatched. The CDR3 bases are TGTGCCACCAGCAGAGAGCTCGGGACAGGGAGCAATCAGCCCCAGCATTTT. Protein: CATSRELGTGSNQPQHF. Using reference TRBV15 and TRBJ1-5 for the parts outside the CDR3, the full variable domain is DAMVIQNPRYQVTQFGKPVTLSCSQTLNHNVMYWYQQKSSQAPKLLFHYYDKDFNNEADTPDNFQSRRPNTSFCFLDIRSPGLGDTAMYLCATSRELGTGSNQPQHFGDGTRLSIL.

This clonotype was detected only a few times. The chain uses TRBV5-1 and TRBJ1-2, with TRBD1 as a possible D gene (6 bases). Germline CDR1 SGHRS, CDR2 YFSETQ. V was shortened by 4 bases and J by 2 bases, with 15 bases between the two germline ends. This CDR3 has 15 amino acids. CDR3 amino acids: CASSIGTPHNYGYTF. CDR3 DNA sequence: TGCGCCAGCAGCATTGGGACACCCCACAACTATGGCTACACCTTC.

This clonotype came up many times. The genes are TRBV7-2 and TRBJ2-7, with 7 bases identical to TRBD1. Germline assignment: CDR1 SGHTA and CDR2 FQGNSA. CDR3 length equals 14 residues. V lost 6 bases to trimming and J lost 3 bases; unmatched junction nucleotides: 8. CDR3 sequence reads: CASSFRDSGYEQYF. The CDR3 DNA reads TGTGCCAGCAGTTTCCGGGACAGCGGCTACGAGCAGTACTTC.

The table lists this clonotype with many counts. The chain uses TRBV5-1 and TRBJ2-7; D perhaps matches TRBD2 (6 bases). Germline CDR1 reads SGHRS; CDR2 reads YFSETQ. The germline V and J ends were trimmed by 0 bases and 6 bases, with 19 bases remaining between them. The CDR3 consists of 16 residues. The chain's CDR3 is CASSLGPAGQGGEQYF. DNA of the CDR3: TGCGCCAGCAGCTTGGGCCCGGCGGGGCAAGGAGGCGAGCAGTACTTC.

This chain connects TRBV7-8 to TRBJ2-7, with no clear D. Germline loops: CDR1 SGHVS, CDR2 FQNEAQ. V shed 5 bases and J shed 4 bases, with 6 bases lying between them. The CDR3 spans 11 residues. The CDR3 sequence is CASSEQYEQYF. For the CDR3, the DNA is TGTGCCAGCAGCGAACAGTACGAGCAGTACTTC.

Many counts were recorded for this clonotype. The chain recombines TRBV12-3 or TRBV12-4 with TRBJ2-7; D is perhaps TRBD1 (6 bases). The germline V and J ends were trimmed by 2 bases and 5 bases, with 13 bases remaining between them. There are 14 residues in the CDR3. The CDR3 spells CASSLRDKSNEQYF. The DNA for the CDR3 is TGTGCCAGCAGTTTAAGGGACAAATCGAACGAGCAGTACTTC.

This clonotype was detected once. V usage is TRBV4-2 and J usage is TRBJ1-3; D not certain. Looked up from germline, CDR1 is LGHNA and CDR2 is YNFKEQ. V was cut by 4 bases and J by 0 bases, with 16 bases left in between. This CDR3 is built from 17 residues. The CDR3 DNA reads TGTGCCAGCAGCCTGACGGACTTTTTAGGCTCTGGAAACACCATATATTTT. Translating it yields CASSLTDFLGSGNTIYF.

The V gene is TRBV29-1, the J gene TRBJ1-2, with TRBD1 as a possible D gene (5 bases). In germline, CDR1 is SQVTM, CDR2 ANQGSEA. The V end lost 7 bases, the J end lost 0 bases, and 15 bases lay between the germline ends. The CDR3 loop spans 14 amino acids. The CDR3 DNA is TGCAGCGCACTACAGGAACCTGCTAACTATGGCTACACCTTC. Amino acids: CSALQEPANYGYTF.

This clonotype showed up just a few times. The genes are TRBV4-1 and TRBJ1-2, with D hard to call. Germline assignment: CDR1 MGHRA and CDR2 YSYEKL. V was clipped by 1 base and J by 1 base, with 10 bases between them. This CDR3 has 15 residues. Here the CDR3 reads CASSQADRDNYGYTF. As DNA, the CDR3 is TGCGCCAGCAGCCAAGCGGATCGGGATAACTATGGCTACACCTTC.

This clonotype was picked up many times. The chain links TRBV7-8 to TRBJ2-7, with TRBD1 matching 10 bases. Germline CDR1 SGHVS, CDR2 FQNEAQ. The length of the CDR3 is 14 residues. With 5 bases clipped from V and 6 bases from J, the junction kept 7 bases outside the gene matches. Here the CDR3 reads CASSLVGTGAEQYF. The CDR3 DNA sequence: TGTGCCAGCAGCCTAGTAGGGACAGGGGCCGAGCAGTACTTC.

This clonotype occurred many times. CDR3 in DNA: TGTGCCAGCAGCGGGGACTCAAGCTCCTACAATGAGCAGTTCTTC. Protein product: CASSGDSSSYNEQFF. This chain joins TRBV7-6 and TRBJ2-1; D may be TRBD2 (6 bases). Germline lookup yields CDR1 SGHVS and CDR2 FNYEAQ. V dropped 5 bases and J dropped 0 bases, with 11 bases sitting between them. This CDR3 has 15 residues. Supplemented by reference TRBV7-6 and TRBJ2-1, the full variable domain reads GAGVSQSPRYKVTKRGQDVALRCDPISGHVSLYWYRQALGQGPEFLTYFNYEAQQDKSGLPNDRFSAERPEGSISTLTIQRTEQRDSAMYRCASSGDSSSYNEQFFGPGTRLTVL.

CDR3 sequence: CASSLKTLQETQYF. The CDR3 DNA follows: TGTGCCAGCAGCTTAAAGACGCTGCAAGAGACCCAGTACTTC. The gene calls are TRBV7-2 and TRBJ2-5; D is unresolved. V gave up 2 bases and J gave up 2 bases, with 9 bases separating them. CDR3 size: 14 residues. Looked up from germline, CDR1 is SGHTA and CDR2 is FQGNSA.

The table lists this clonotype with many counts. The V gene is TRBV7-2, the J gene TRBJ2-7, with TRBD2 matching 7 bases. CDR3 length equals 13 residues. Looked up from germline, CDR1 is SGHTA and CDR2 is FQGNSA. The ends lost 3 bases at V and 4 bases at J; junction bases unmatched: 3. CDR3 residues: CASSFGGLYEQYF. The CDR3 DNA is TGTGCCAGCAGCTTCGGGGGGTTATACGAGCAGTACTTC.

CDR3: CATSDSRETQYF. The CDR3 DNA is TGTGCCACCAGTGATTCTAGAGAGACCCAGTACTTC. The chain combines TRBV24-1 with TRBJ2-5; D not certain. Trimming stripped 2 bases from V and 4 bases from J, with 4 bases between. CDR3 length equals 12 residues. Germline values: CDR1 KGHDR, CDR2 SFDVKD.

This clonotype was observed a few times. V gene TRBV11-2 combines with J gene TRBJ2-5, with TRBD1 matching 7 bases. The CDR3 is made up of 14 amino acids. The ends lost 5 bases at V and 3 bases at J; junction bases unmatched: 6. Looked up from germline, CDR1 is SGHAT and CDR2 is FQNNGV. CDR3 coding DNA: TGTGCCAGCAGCCGGAATACAGGGGAAGAGACCCAGTACTTC. It encodes CASSRNTGEETQYF. The full variable domain, with the rest looked up from reference TRBV11-2 and TRBJ2-5, is EAGVAQSPRYKIIEKRQSVAFWCNPISGHATLYWYQQILGQGPKLLIQFQNNGVVDDSQLPKDRFSAERLKGVDSTLKIQPAKLEDSAVYLCASSRNTGEETQYFGPGTRLLVL.

The chain joins TRBV11-1 to TRBJ2-2; 8 nucleotides match TRBD2. The V and J ends lost 5 bases and 3 bases, in that order; junction bases with no gene match: 8. The CDR3 extends over 16 amino acids. Germline CDR1 and CDR2: SGHAT and FQDESV (reference sequence). CDR3 protein: CASSKSGTRDTGELFF. Here the CDR3 DNA reads TGTGCCAGCAGCAAGTCCGGGACTAGAGACACCGGGGAGCTGTTTTTT.

This clonotype appeared many times. The rearrangement joins TRBV7-2 to TRBJ2-7; D uncertain. V lost 0 bases to trimming and J lost 4 bases, with 16 bases between them. Germline CDR1 and CDR2: SGHTA and FQGNSA. The CDR3 loop spans 16 amino acids. This CDR3 reads CASSLAQTPPGYEQYF. DNA of the CDR3: TGTGCCAGCAGCTTAGCGCAGACACCCCCGGGTTACGAGCAGTACTTC.

In this sample, this clonotype turned up a few times. V is TRBV6-5 and J is TRBJ2-3; 8 nucleotides align to TRBD2. With 6 bases clipped from V and 3 bases from J, the junction kept 5 bases outside the gene matches. The CDR3 spans 14 residues. From germline, CDR1 is MNHEY and CDR2 SVGAGI. This CDR3 is CASRGAGGTDTQYF. The CDR3, as DNA: TGTGCCAGCAGGGGGGCGGGGGGTACAGATACGCAGTATTTT.

Worth noting for this clonotype: Possible read error: a much larger clone is one base away. This chain links TRBV6-5 with TRBJ1-2; D is unresolved. The ends were cut back, 5 bases at V and 1 base at J, with 5 bases in the middle. The germline CDR1 and CDR2 sequences are MNHEY and SVGAGI. There are 12 residues in the CDR3. CDR3 in DNA: TGTGCCAGCAGTGGCAATAACTATGGCTACACCTTC. Its protein product is CASSGNNYGYTF.

In this sample, this clonotype turned up a few times. The chain is built from TRBV6-5 and TRBJ1-2; D is uncertain. Between the trimmed V and J ends, which lost 2 bases and 0 bases, there was a span of 7 bases. CDR1 and CDR2 (germline): MNHEY, SVGAGI. This CDR3 region has 14 residues. The CDR3: CASSYRTPNYGYTF. In nucleotides, the CDR3 is TGTGCCAGCAGTTACAGGACGCCTAACTATGGCTACACCTTC.

Only a few counts were recorded for this clonotype. Relative to the germline gene, one junction end is altered; a read error may explain this. This rearrangement joins TRBV4-1 to TRBJ1-6; D ambiguous. There are 17 residues in the CDR3. Germline V gene data show CDR1 as MGHRA and CDR2 as YSYEKL. This chain's CDR3 is CASSQHASSVNSSPLHF. CDR3 DNA sequence: TGTGCCAGCAGCCAACACGCCAGTTCAGTTAATAGTTCACCCCTCCACTTT.

This clonotype showed up just a few times. The chain links TRBV19 to TRBJ1-5, with D perhaps TRBD1 (6 bases). Looked up from germline, CDR1 is LNHDA and CDR2 is SQIVND (reference sequence). CDR3 size: 13 residues. Trimming took 7 bases from V and 5 from J, leaving 12 bases between them. The CDR3 DNA is TGTGCCAGTACCGACAGGCCCTATCAGCCCCAGCATTTT. This encodes CASTDRPYQPQHF. Variable domain in full (rest from reference TRBV19 and TRBJ1-5): DGGITQSPKYLFRKEGQNVTLSCEQNLNHDAMYWYRQDPGQGLRLIYYSQIVNDFQKGDIAEGYSVSREKKESFPLTVTSAQKNPTAFYLCASTDRPYQPQHFGDGTRLSIL.

A few counts support this clonotype. The chain combines TRBV28 with TRBJ2-3, with 8 bases aligning to TRBD1. The germline gives CDR1 MDHEN, CDR2 SYDVKM. This CDR3 contains 16 residues. The J segment lost 3 bases and the V segment lost 5 bases, leaving 10 bases of the junction unmatched. CDR3 sequence: CASSDRQGHGTDTQYF. CDR3 DNA sequence: TGTGCCAGCAGTGATCGACAGGGGCACGGAACAGATACGCAGTATTTT.

The chain is built from TRBV20-1 and TRBJ2-2; D may be TRBD2 (5 bases). Germline V gene sequence: CDR1 DFQATT, CDR2 SNEGSKA (reference sequence). The CDR3 sequence is 13 residues long. With 3 bases removed from V and 1 base from J, the gap between germline ends came to 6 bases. The DNA for the CDR3 is TGCAGTGCTAGTGAGGGGAACACCGGGGAGCTGTTTTTT. It translates to CSASEGNTGELFF.

This clonotype was detected many times. The chain uses TRBV7-6 and TRBJ1-1; D is undetermined. The germline CDR1 and CDR2 sequences are SGHVS and FNYEAQ. V lost 2 bases and J lost 0, with 16 bases in between. CDR3 length equals 17 residues. The CDR3, as DNA: TGTGCCAGCAGCTTAACCCGGCAAGACTTCATGAACACTGAAGCTTTCTTT. It is translated as CASSLTRQDFMNTEAFF.

This clonotype was counted at least ten times. The chain combines TRBV7-2 with TRBJ2-1, with 15 bases matching TRBD2. Per the germline V gene, CDR1 is SGHTA and CDR2 is FQGNSA. J gave up 4 bases and V 5 bases, and 3 bases lay outside the gene matches. This CDR3 has 16 amino acids. The chain's CDR3 is CASSTGLAGGYNEQFF. CDR3 in DNA: TGTGCCAGCAGCACAGGACTAGCGGGGGGGTACAATGAGCAGTTCTTC. Full variable domain (remainder filled in from reference TRBV7-2 and TRBJ2-1): GAGVSQSPSNKVTEKGKDVELRCDPISGHTALYWYRQSLGQGLEFLIYFQGNSAPDKSGLPSDRFSAERTGGSVSTLTIQRTQQEDSAVYLCASSTGLAGGYNEQFFGPGTRLTVL.

This clonotype was counted between two and nine times. The chain uses TRBV6-2 or TRBV6-3 and TRBJ1-1; 7 nucleotides agree with TRBD1. With 6 bases clipped from V and 3 bases from J, the junction kept 10 bases outside the gene matches. Germline V gene lookup returns CDR1 MNHEY and CDR2 SVGEGT. CDR3 length: 15 residues. The CDR3 nucleotides read TGTGCCAGCAGAACCGGAACAGGGGAAGACACTGAAGCTTTCTTT. This sequence encodes CASRTGTGEDTEAFF.